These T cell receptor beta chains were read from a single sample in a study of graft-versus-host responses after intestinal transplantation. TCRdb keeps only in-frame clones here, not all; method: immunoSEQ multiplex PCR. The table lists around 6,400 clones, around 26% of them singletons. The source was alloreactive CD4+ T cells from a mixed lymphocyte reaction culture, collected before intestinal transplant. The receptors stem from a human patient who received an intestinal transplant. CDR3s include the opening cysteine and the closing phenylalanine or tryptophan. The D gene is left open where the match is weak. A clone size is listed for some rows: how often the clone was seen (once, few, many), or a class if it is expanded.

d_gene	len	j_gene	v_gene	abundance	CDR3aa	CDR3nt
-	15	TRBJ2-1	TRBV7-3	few	CASSLNSNSYNEQFF	TGTGCCAGCAGCTTAAACAGCAACTCCTACAATGAGCAGTTCTTC
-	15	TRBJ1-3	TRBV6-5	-	CASTRTVPSGNTIYF	TGTGCCAGCACCAGGACAGTCCCCTCTGGAAACACCATATATTTT
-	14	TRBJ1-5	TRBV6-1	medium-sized	CASSVLDSNQPQHF	TGTGCCAGCAGTGTCTTAGATAGCAATCAGCCCCAGCATTTT
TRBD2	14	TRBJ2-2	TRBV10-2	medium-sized	CASRAAGGVGELFF	TGCGCCAGCCGAGCAGCGGGGGGGGTCGGGGAGCTGTTTTTT
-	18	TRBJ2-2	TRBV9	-	CASSVETGSLFGTGELFF	TGTGCCAGCAGCGTAGAGACAGGATCACTCTTCGGGACCGGGGAGCTGTTTTTT
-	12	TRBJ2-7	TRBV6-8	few	CATRILPYEQYF	TGTGCCACCCGTATTCTTCCCTACGAGCAGTACTTC
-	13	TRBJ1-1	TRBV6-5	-	CASNVDGDTEAFF	TGTGCCAGCAATGTGGACGGGGACACTGAAGCTTTCTTT
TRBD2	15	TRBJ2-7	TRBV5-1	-	CASSLLAGNTYEQYF	TGCGCCAGCAGCCTTCTAGCGGGAAACACCTACGAGCAGTACTTC
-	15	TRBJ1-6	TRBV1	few	CTSSQRTGSNSPLHF	TGCACCAGCAGCCAACGGACAGGGTCGAATTCACCCCTCCACTTT
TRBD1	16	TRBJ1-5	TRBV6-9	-	CASSTTGTGKSQPQHF	TGTGCCAGCAGTACCACCGGGACAGGGAAAAGTCAGCCCCAGCATTTT
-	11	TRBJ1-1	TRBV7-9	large	CASSRLAEAFF	TGTGCCAGCAGCCGGCTGGCTGAAGCTTTCTTT
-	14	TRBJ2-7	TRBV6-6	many	CASSYSRRAYEQYF	TGTGCCAGCAGTTACTCCAGGAGGGCCTACGAGCAGTACTTC
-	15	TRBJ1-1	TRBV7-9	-	CASSLGVGLNTEAFF	TGTGCCAGCAGCTTAGGGGTGGGGCTGAACACTGAAGCTTTCTTT